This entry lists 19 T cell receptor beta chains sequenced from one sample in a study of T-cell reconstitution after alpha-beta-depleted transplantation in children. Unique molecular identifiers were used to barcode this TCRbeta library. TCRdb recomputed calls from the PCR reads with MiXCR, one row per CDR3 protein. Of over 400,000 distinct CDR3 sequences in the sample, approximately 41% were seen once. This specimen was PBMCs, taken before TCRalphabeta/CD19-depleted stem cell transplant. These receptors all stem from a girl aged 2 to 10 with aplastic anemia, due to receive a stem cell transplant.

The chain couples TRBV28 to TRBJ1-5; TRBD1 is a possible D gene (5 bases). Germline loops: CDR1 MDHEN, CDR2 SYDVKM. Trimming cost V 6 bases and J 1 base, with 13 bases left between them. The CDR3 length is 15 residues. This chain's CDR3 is CASSYGGGSNQPQHF. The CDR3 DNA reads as TGTGCCAGCAGCTACGGTGGGGGGAGCAATCAGCCCCAGCATTTT.

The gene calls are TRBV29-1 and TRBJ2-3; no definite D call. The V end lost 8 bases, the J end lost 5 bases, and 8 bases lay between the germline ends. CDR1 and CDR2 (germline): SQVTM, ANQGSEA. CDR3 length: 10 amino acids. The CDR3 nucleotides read TGCAGCACCCGAGGAGATACGCAGTATTTT. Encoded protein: CSTRGDTQYF.

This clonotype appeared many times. CDR3 sequence (DNA): TGTGCCAGCAGCTTAGCGAACTCCTACAATGAGCAGTTCTTC. Its protein is CASSLANSYNEQFF. The chain uses TRBV7-9 and TRBJ2-1; unclear D gene. Trimming removed 0 bases at V and 0 bases at J, with 3 bases between. The CDR3 contains 14 residues. The V gene's germline CDR1 is SEHNR and CDR2 FQNEAQ (reference sequence).

In DNA, the CDR3 is TGTGCCAGCGGCTCCGGGACAGGGGCCTACAATGAGCAGTTCTTC. Its translation: CASGSGTGAYNEQFF. The V call is TRBV6-1, the J call TRBJ2-1, with 10 nucleotides matching TRBD1. Trimming took 8 bases from V and 2 from J; bases not matched to a gene: 6. The length of the CDR3 is 15 residues. CDR1 MNHNS and CDR2 SASEGT come from the germline V gene.

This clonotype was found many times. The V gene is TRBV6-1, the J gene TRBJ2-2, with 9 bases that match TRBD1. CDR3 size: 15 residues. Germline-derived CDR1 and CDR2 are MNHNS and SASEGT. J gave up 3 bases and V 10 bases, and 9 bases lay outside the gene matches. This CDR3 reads CATLRGDRDTGELFF. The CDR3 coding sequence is TGTGCCACTCTCCGGGGGGACAGGGACACCGGGGAGCTGTTTTTT.

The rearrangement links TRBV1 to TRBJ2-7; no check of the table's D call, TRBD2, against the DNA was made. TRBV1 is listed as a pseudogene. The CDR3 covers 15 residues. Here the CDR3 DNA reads TGCGCCAGCACTCTGATAGCGGGAGCCAACTACGAGCAGTACTTC. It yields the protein CASTLIAGANYEQYF.

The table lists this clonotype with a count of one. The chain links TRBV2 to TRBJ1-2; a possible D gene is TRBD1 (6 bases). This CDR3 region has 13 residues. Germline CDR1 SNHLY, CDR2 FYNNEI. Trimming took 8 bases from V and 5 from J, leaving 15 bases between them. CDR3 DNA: TGTGCCAGCGGGGTACAGGGAGAGTATGGCTACACCTTC. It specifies CASGVQGEYGYTF.

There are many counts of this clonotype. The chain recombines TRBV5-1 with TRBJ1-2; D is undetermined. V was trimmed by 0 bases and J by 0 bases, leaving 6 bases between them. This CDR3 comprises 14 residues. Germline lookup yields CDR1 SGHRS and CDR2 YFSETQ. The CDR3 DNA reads TGCGCCAGCAGCTTGGCTCCAGCTAACTATGGCTACACCTTC. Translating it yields CASSLAPANYGYTF.

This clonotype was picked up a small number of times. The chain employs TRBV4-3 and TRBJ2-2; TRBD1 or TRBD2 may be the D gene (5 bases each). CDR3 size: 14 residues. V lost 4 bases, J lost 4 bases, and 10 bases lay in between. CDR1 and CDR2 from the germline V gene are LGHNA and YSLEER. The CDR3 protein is CASSRPGGTGELFF. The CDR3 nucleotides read TGCGCCAGCAGCCGCCCTGGGGGCACCGGGGAGCTGTTTTTT.

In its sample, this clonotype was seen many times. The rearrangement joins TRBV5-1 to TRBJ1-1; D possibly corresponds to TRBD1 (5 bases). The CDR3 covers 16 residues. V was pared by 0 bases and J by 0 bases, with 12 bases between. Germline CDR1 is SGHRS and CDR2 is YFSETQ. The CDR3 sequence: CASSLAGTGMNTEAFF. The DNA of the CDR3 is TGCGCCAGCAGCTTGGCAGGGACGGGGATGAACACTGAAGCTTTCTTT.

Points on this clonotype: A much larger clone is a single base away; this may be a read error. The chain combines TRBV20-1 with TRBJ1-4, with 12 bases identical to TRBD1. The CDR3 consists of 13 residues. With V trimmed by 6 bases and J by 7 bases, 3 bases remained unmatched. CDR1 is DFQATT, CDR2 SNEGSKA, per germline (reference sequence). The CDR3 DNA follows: TGCAGTGCGACGGGACAGGGGGCTGAAAAACTGTTTTTT. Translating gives CSATGQGAEKLFF.

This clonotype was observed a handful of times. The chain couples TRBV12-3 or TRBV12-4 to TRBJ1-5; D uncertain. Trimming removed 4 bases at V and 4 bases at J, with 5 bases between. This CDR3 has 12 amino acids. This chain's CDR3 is CASSYGNQPQHF. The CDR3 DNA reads TGTGCCAGCAGTTACGGGAATCAGCCCCAGCATTTT.

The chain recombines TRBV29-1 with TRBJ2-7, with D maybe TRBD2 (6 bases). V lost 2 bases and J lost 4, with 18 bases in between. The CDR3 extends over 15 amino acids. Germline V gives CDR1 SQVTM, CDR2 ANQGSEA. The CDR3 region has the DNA TGCAGCGTTGAACTCCTAACCGGGAGAACATACGAGCAGTACTTC. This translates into CSVELLTGRTYEQYF.

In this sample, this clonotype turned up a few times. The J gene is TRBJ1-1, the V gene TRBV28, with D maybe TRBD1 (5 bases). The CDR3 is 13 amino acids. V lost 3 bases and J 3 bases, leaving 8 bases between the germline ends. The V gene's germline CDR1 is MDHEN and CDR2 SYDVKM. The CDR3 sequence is CASSFGGDTEAFF. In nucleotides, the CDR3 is TGTGCCAGCAGTTTTGGAGGGGACACTGAAGCTTTCTTT.

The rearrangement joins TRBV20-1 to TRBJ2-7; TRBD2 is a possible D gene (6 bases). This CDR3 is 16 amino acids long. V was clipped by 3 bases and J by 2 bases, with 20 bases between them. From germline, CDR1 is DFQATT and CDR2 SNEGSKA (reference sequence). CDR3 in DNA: TGCAGTGCTAGGGTCCGACTAGAGCGGGCCACCTACGAGCAGTACTTC. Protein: CSARVRLERATYEQYF.

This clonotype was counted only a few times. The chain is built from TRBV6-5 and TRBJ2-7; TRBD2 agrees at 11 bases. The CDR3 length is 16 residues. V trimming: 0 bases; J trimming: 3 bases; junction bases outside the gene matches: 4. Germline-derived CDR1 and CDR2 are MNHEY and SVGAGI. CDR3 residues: CASSYSASGRSYEQYF. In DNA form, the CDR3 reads TGTGCCAGCAGTTACTCGGCTAGCGGGAGGAGCTACGAGCAGTACTTC.

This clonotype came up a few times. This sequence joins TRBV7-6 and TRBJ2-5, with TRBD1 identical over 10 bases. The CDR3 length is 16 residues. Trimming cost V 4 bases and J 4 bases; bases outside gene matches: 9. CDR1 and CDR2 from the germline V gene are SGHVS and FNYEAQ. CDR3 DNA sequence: TGTGCCAGCAGCTCGACAGTCCGGGACAGGGGAGAGACCCAGTACTTC. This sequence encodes CASSSTVRDRGETQYF.

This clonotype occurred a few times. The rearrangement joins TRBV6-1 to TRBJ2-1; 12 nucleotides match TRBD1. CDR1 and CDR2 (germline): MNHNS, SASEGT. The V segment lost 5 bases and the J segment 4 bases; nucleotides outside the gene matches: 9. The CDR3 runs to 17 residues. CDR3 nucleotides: TGTGCCAGCAGTACCGGGGACAGGGGGCCGGAGTACAATGAGCAGTTCTTC. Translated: CASSTGDRGPEYNEQFF.

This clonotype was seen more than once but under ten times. The DNA for the CDR3 is TGCGCCAGCAGCTTCGGGGGGGCAGGCTACGAGCAGTACTTC. Its translation is CASSFGGAGYEQYF. The V call is TRBV5-1, the J call TRBJ2-7; TRBD2 agrees at 8 bases. The CDR3 contains 14 residues. CDR1 and CDR2 (germline): SGHRS, YFSETQ. With V trimmed by 2 bases and J by 3 bases, 4 bases remained unmatched.